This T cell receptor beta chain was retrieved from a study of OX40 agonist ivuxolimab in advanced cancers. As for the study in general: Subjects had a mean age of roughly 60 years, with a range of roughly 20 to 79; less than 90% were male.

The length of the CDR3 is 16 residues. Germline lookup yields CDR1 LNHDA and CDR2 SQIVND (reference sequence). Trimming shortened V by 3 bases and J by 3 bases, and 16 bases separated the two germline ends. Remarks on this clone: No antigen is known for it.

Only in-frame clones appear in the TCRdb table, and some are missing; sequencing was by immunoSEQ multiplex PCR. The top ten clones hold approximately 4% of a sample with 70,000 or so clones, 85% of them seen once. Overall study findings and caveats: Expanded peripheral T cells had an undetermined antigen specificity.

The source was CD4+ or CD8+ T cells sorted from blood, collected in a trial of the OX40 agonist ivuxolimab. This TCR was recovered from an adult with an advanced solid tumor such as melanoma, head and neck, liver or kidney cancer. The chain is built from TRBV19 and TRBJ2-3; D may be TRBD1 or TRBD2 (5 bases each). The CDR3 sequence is CASSMSRGVGTDTQYF. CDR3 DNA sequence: TGTGCCAGTAGTATGAGTAGAGGGGTTGGAACAGATACGCAGTATTTT.